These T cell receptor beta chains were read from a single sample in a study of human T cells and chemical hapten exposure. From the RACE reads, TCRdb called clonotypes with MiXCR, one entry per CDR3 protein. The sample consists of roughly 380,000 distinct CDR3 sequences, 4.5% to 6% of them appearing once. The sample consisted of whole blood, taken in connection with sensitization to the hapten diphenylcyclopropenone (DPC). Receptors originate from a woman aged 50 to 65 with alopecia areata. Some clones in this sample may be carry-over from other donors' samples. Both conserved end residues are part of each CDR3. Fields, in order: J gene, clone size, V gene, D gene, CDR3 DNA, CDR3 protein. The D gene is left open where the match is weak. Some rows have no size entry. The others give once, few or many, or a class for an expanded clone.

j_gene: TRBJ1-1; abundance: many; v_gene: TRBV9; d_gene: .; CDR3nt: TGTGCCAGCAGCGCAGACAAGACAGCGAACACTGAAGCTTTCTTT; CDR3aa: CASSADKTANTEAFF
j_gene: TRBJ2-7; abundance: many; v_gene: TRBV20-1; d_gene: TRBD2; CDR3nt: TGCAGTGCTAGAGATCCCACTAGCGGATCCTACGAGCAGTACTTC; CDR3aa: CSARDPTSGSYEQYF
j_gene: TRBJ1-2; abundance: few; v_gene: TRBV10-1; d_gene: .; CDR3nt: TGCGCCAGCAGCCCCCGGGACGGCTATGGCTACACCTTC; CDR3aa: CASSPRDGYGYTF
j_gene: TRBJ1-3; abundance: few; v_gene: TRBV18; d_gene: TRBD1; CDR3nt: TGTGCCAGCTCCCTAGGACAGGGAAAAACTGGAAACACCATATATTTT; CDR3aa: CASSLGQGKTGNTIYF
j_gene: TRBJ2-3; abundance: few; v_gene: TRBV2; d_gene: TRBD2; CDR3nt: TGTGCCAGCAGTGAAGAGACTAGCGTGGCCACAGATACGCAGTATTTT; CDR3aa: CASSEETSVATDTQYF
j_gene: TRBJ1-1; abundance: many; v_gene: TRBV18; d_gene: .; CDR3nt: TGTGCCAGCTCACCACCGTTCAGCTTGAACACTGAAGCTTTCTTT; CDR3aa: CASSPPFSLNTEAFF
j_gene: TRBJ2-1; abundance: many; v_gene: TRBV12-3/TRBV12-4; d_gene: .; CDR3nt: TGTGCCAGCAGTGTTCTCCTAGGGATTGAGCAGTTCTTC; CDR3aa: CASSVLLGIEQFF
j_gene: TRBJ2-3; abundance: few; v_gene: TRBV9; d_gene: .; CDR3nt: TGTGCCAGCAGCGTAACCCCCCTAGCTACGCAGTATTTT; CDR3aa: CASSVTPLATQYF
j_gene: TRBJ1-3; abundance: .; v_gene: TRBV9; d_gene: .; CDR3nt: TGTGCCAGCAGCGTAGAGGTTGCAGGCTCTGGAAACACCATATATTTT; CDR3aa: CASSVEVAGSGNTIYF
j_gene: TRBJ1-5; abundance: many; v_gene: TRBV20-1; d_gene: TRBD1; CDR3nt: TGCAGTGTTACCCCGGGACAGGGTAGACGCAATCAGCCCCAGCATTTT; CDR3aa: CSVTPGQGRRNQPQHF
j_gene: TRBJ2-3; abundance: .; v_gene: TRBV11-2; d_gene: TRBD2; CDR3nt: TGTGCCAGCAGCAGAAACCGACTAGCGGGAGATACGCAGTATTTT; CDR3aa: CASSRNRLAGDTQYF
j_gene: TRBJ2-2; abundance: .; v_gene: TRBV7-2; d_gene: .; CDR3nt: TGTGCCAGCAGCCCACAGCGGCGATTTCCGAACACCGGGGAGCTGTTTTTT; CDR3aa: CASSPQRRFPNTGELFF
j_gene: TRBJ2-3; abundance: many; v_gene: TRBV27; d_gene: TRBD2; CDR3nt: TGTGCCAGCAGTTCGCCCGGACTAGCGGGGGGGCCGCTTAATGCAGATACGCAGTATTTT; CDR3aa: CASSSPGLAGGPLNADTQYF
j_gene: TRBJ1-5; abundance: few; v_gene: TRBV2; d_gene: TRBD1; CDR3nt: TGTGCCAGCCAGGGGACAGGGGGCAATCAGCCCCAGCATTTT; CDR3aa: CASQGTGGNQPQHF
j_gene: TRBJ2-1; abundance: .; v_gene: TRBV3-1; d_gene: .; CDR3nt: TGTGCCAGCAGCCAAGGTCAGACTTATGAGCAGTTCTTC; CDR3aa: CASSQGQTYEQFF
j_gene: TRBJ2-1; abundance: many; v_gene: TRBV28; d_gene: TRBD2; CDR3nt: TGTGCCAGCAGACTGCTAACGAGCGGGATCAGGAATGAGCAGTTCTTC; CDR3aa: CASRLLTSGIRNEQFF
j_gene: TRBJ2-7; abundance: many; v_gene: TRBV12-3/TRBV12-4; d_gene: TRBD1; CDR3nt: TGTGCCAGCAGTTTGAGAGGGGGCGTCTACGAGCAGTACTTC; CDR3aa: CASSLRGGVYEQYF
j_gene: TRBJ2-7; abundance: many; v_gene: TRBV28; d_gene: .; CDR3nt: TGTGCCAGCAGTTTTGTGGACGGTAACTACGAGCAGTACTTC; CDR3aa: CASSFVDGNYEQYF
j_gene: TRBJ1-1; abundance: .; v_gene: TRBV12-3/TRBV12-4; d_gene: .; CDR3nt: TGTGCCAGCAGTTTTTCAGGGCGTGACACTGAAGCTTTCTTT; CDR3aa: CASSFSGRDTEAFF
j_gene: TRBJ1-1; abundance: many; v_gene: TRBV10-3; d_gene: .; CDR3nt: TGTGCCATCAGAGGTGGGGGGCCAGAGGCTGAAGCTTTCTTT; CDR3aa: CAIRGGGPEAEAFF
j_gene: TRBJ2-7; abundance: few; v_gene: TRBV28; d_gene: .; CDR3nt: TGTGCCAGCAGACGGGAGCCCTCCTACGAGCAGTACTTC; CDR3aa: CASRREPSYEQYF
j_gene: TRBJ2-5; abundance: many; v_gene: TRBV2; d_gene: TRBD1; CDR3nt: TGTGCCAGCAGTGAGAAGACAGGGGGCGCGAAGGAGACCCAGTACTTC; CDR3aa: CASSEKTGGAKETQYF
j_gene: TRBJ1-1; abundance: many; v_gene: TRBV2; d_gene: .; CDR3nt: TGTGCCAGCAGCCCTGGGGCAACTGAAGCTTTCTTT; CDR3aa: CASSPGATEAFF
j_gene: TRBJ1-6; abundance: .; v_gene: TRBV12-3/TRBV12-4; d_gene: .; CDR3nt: TGTGCCAGCAGACCCAGGGATAATTCACCCCTCCACTTT; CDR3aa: CASRPRDNSPLHF
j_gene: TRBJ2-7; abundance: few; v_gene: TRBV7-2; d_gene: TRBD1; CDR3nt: TGTGCCAGCAGTTATGGACAGGGGACCGAGCAGTACTTC; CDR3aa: CASSYGQGTEQYF
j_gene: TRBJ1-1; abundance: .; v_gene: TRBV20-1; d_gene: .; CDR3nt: TGCAGTGCTACCCCCCACAGTATGAACACTGAAGCTTTCTTT; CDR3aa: CSATPHSMNTEAFF
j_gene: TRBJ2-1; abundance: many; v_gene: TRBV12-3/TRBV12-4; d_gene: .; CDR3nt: TGTGCCAGCGTTCAGGAGGTCTACAATGAGCAGTTCTTC; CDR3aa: CASVQEVYNEQFF
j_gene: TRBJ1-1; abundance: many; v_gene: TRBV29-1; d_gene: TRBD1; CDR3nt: TGCAGCGTTGAGAACAGGGGCCGGAGTGAAGCTTTCTTT; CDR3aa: CSVENRGRSEAFF
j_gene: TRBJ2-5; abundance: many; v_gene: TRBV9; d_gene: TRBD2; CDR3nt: TGTGCCAGCAGCGTAGCTAGCGGGGTCCAAGAGACCCAGTACTTC; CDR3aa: CASSVASGVQETQYF
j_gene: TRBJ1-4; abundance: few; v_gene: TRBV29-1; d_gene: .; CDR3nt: TGCAGCGTTGGCGCCCTCACGGGAGAAAAACTGTTTTTT; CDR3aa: CSVGALTGEKLFF
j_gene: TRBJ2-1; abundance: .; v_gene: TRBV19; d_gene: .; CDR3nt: TGTGCCAGTAGCCCGGTGGCTGGTTCCTACAATGAGCAGTTCTTC; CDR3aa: CASSPVAGSYNEQFF
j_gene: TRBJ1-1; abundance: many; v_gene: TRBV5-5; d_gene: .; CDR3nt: TGTGCCAGCACCTTAGAGAACACTGAAGCTTTCTTT; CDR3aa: CASTLENTEAFF
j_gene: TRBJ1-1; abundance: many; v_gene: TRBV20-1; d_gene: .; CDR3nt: TGCAGTGCTAGAGGGGACCCCGAGGGTGAAGCTTTCTTT; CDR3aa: CSARGDPEGEAFF
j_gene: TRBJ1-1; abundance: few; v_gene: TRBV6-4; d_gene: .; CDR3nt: TGTGCCAGCAGTGACGCACCGGGAGATGAAGCTTTCTTT; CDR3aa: CASSDAPGDEAFF
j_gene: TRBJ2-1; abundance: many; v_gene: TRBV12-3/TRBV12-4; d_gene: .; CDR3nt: TGTGCCAGCAGTTTCAGGGATGAGCAGTTCTTC; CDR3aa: CASSFRDEQFF
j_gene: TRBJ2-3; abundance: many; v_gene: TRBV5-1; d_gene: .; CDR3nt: TGCGCCAGCAGCTTCCAAGCTAGCACAGATACGCAGTATTTT; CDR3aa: CASSFQASTDTQYF
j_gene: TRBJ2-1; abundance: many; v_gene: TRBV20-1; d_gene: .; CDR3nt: TGCAGTGCTAGCGCATACTCCTACAATGAGCAGTTCTTC; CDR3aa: CSASAYSYNEQFF
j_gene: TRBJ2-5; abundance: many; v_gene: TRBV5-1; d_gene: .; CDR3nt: TGCGCCAGCAGCCCGCCGACAGCTACCGAGACCCAGTACTTC; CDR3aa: CASSPPTATETQYF
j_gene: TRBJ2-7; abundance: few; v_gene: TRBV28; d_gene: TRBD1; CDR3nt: TGTGCCAGCAGTTTTAGACAGGGATACGAGCAGTACTTC; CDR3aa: CASSFRQGYEQYF
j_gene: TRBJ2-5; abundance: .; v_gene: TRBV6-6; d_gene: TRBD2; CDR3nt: TGTGCCAGCAGACCAACTAGCGGGGGCTCACTGTACCAAGAGACCCAGTACTTC; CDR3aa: CASRPTSGGSLYQETQYF
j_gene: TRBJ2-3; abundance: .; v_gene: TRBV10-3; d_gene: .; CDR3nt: TGTGCCATCAGTGATATGGGTTCCCGACGCACAGATACGCAGTATTTT; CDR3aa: CAISDMGSRRTDTQYF
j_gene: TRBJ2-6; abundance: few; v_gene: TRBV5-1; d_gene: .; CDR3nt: TGCGCCAGCAGCCCCAGACCGGGCCCCCGGCCGGTTTCTGGGGCCAACGTCCTGACTTTC; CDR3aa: CASSPRPGPRPVSGANVLTF
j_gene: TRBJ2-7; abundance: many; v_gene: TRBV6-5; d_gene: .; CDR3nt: TGTGCCAGCAGACGTACGGGGGACTCCTACGAGCAGTACTTC; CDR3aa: CASRRTGDSYEQYF
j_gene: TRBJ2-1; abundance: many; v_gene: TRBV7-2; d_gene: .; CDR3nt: TGTGCCAGCAGCTTAGCGGGAGTGGATCAGTTCTTC; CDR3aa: CASSLAGVDQFF
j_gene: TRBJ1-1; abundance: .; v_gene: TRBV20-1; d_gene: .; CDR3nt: TGCAGTGCTAGAGATGGGAAGGGAATGATGAACACTGAAGCTTTCTTT; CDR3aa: CSARDGKGMMNTEAFF
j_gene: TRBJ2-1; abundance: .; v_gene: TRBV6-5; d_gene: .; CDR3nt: TGTGCCAGCAGGTTAACTAGAGGGATCTACAATGAGCAGTTCTTC; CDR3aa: CASRLTRGIYNEQFF
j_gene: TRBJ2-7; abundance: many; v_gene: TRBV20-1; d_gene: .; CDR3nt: TGCAGTGCTAGACTAGAGACGGGACGGAGCTCCTACGAGCAGTACTTC; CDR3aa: CSARLETGRSSYEQYF
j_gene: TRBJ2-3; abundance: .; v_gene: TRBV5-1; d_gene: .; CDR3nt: TGCGCCAGCAGCTTGGAGCCGCAGAGCACAGATACGCAGTATTTT; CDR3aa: CASSLEPQSTDTQYF
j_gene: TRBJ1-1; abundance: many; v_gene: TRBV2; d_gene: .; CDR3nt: TGTGCCAGCAAGCCGGCAGGGCAGAACACTGAAGCTTTCTTT; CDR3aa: CASKPAGQNTEAFF
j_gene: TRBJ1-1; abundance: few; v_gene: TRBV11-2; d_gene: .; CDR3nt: TGTGCCAGCAGTAGGAGGGGCCATACTGAAGCTTTCTTT; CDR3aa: CASSRRGHTEAFF
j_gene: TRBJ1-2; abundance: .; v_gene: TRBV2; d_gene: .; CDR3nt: TGTGCCAGCAGTGATCTAGCCAGTCTTAACTATTGCTACACCTTC; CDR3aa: CASSDLASLNYCYTF
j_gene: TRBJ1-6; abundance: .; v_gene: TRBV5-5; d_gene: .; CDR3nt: TGTGCCAGCAGCTACTCCGACCAGATGGCCTATAATTCACCCCTCCACTTT; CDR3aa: CASSYSDQMAYNSPLHF
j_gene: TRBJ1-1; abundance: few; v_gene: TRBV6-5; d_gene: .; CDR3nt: TGTGCCAGCAACCACGACAGCGTGAACACTGAAGCTTTCTTT; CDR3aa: CASNHDSVNTEAFF
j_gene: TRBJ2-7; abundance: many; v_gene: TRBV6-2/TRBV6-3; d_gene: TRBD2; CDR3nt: TGTGCCAGCAGTTCGGACGGACGTCGGGGGGACGAGCAGTACTTC; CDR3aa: CASSSDGRRGDEQYF
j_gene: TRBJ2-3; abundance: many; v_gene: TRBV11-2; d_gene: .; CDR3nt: TGTGCCAGCACCCAGGCAAGTGAAACGCAGTATTTT; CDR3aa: CASTQASETQYF
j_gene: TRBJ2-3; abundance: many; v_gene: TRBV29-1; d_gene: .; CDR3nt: TGCAGCGTTGGATACAGCAGCACAGATACGCAGTATTTT; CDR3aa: CSVGYSSTDTQYF
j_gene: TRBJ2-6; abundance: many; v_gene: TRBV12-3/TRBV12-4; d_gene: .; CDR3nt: TGTGCCAGCAGTCCCGGTGAGGCCAACGTCCTGACTTTC; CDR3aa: CASSPGEANVLTF
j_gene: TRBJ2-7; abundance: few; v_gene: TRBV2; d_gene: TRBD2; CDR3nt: TGTGCCAGCAGTTTTCCCCGGGGGGAGGTAACCTACGAGCAGTACTTC; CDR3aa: CASSFPRGEVTYEQYF
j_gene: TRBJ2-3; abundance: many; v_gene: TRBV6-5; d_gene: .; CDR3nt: TGTGCCAGCAGAGGGAGCACAGATACGCAGTATTTT; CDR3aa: CASRGSTDTQYF
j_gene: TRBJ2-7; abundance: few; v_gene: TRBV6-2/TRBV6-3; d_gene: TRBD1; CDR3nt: TGTGCCAGCAGTTACCGGGGACAGGGCTACGAGCAGTACTTC; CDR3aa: CASSYRGQGYEQYF